The 16 T cell receptor beta chains below were found in one sample sequenced in a study of spatial heterogeneity in lung cancer. TCRdb re-derived calls from the 5' RACE reads in MiXCR, one entry per CDR3 protein. The top ten clones hold approximately 2% of a sample with just over 70,000 distinct CDR3 sequences, 7.5% to 10% of them seen once. Time point given: blood at routine non-recurrence follow-up after resection. The source material was PBMCs, sampled at follow-up. Receptors were obtained from a female donor with early-stage non-small cell lung cancer.

This clonotype was detected many times. The CDR3 sequence is CAIRARDRGYEQYF. The CDR3 coding sequence is TGTGCCATCAGGGCCCGGGACCGCGGGTACGAGCAGTACTTC. The rearrangement links TRBV10-3 to TRBJ2-7; D may be TRBD1 or TRBD2 (5 bases each). Germline lookup yields CDR1 ENHRY and CDR2 SYGVKD. V gave up 6 bases and J gave up 4 bases, with 16 bases separating them. The CDR3 length is 14 residues.

This clonotype occurred many times. The genes are TRBV12-3 or TRBV12-4 and TRBJ1-2; D gene uncertain. Trimming shortened V by 1 base and J by 8 bases, and 11 bases separated the two germline ends. The CDR3 contains 13 residues. CDR3 sequence reads: CASSLDPQKGYTF. CDR3 nucleotides: TGTGCCAGCAGTTTAGACCCTCAGAAGGGCTACACCTTC.

The rearrangement uses TRBV5-6 and TRBJ2-6; D is uncertain. The V end was cut by 4 bases, the J end by 2 bases, with 7 bases between. The CDR3 totals 14 residues. Germline assignment: CDR1 SGHDT and CDR2 YYEEEE. The CDR3 protein is CASSLVPGANVLTF. The CDR3 coding sequence is TGTGCCAGCAGCCTCGTCCCTGGGGCCAACGTCCTGACTTTC.

This clonotype was observed a few times. The V and J genes are TRBV28 and TRBJ2-7; D gene unclear. Germline CDR1 reads MDHEN; CDR2 reads SYDVKM. The V end was cut by 7 bases, the J end by 7 bases, with 11 bases between. This CDR3 is built from 11 residues. CDR3 coding DNA: TGTGCCAGCACAACCGAGAGAGAGCAGTACTTC. Translation gives CASTTEREQYF.

This clonotype was detected only a few times. V gene TRBV20-1 combines with J gene TRBJ2-3, with 7 nucleotides matching TRBD1. The junction had 5 bases not matched to a gene; V was cut back by 1 base and J by 1 base. Per germline, CDR1 DFQATT and CDR2 SNEGSKA (reference sequence). The CDR3 covers 15 residues. The CDR3 region is CSARVTGVGTDTQYF. The CDR3 DNA follows: TGCAGTGCTAGAGTCACAGGGGTCGGCACAGATACGCAGTATTTT.

This clonotype was observed once. A read error may be the cause here, since a much bigger clone is one base away. The rearrangement joins TRBV3-1 to TRBJ2-1, with 9 bases lining up with TRBD2. The V gene's germline CDR1 is LGHDT and CDR2 YNNKEL (reference sequence). The CDR3 extends over 16 amino acids. CDR3 amino acids: CASSQASGNTYNEEFF. Here the CDR3 DNA reads TGTGCCAGCAGCCAAGCTAGCGGGAACACCTACAATGAGGAGTTCTTC.

This clonotype was seen ten or more times. The junction departs from the called germline gene at one end, perhaps through a read error. The rearrangement links TRBV7-7 to TRBJ2-5; D gene ambiguous. CDR3 length: 15 residues. CDR1 is SSHAT and CDR2 is FNYEAQ in the germline V gene (reference sequence). The CDR3 DNA reads as TGTGCTAGCAGCTTATCAAGGGTGGAAGGAGAGACCCAGTACTTC. Translation gives CASSLSRVEGETQYF.

This clonotype appeared many times. The chain couples TRBV3-1 to TRBJ2-3; D is unresolved. This CDR3 has 11 amino acids. V was shortened by 5 bases and J by 3 bases, with 3 bases between the two germline ends. In germline, CDR1 is LGHDT, CDR2 YNNKEL (reference sequence). The chain's CDR3 is CASSSTDTQYF. Here the CDR3 DNA reads TGTGCCAGCAGCTCGACAGATACGCAGTATTTT.

This chain connects TRBV7-9 to TRBJ2-3, with 14 bases lining up with TRBD2. The CDR3 runs 17 residues. V lost 5 bases, J lost 6 bases, and 10 bases stayed unmatched. Germline V CDR1 and CDR2: SEHNR, FQNEAQ (reference sequence). The DNA for the CDR3 is TGTGCCAGCAGCCAAGGACTAGCGGGAGGAAGGAGGGATACGCAGTATTTT. Its protein product is CASSQGLAGGRRDTQYF.

This clonotype was counted ten times or more. The chain carries TRBV5-1 and TRBJ1-5; D may be TRBD1 (5 bases). V gave up 0 bases and J gave up 3 bases, with 10 bases separating them. This CDR3 spans 15 amino acids. The germline CDR1 and CDR2 sequences are SGHRS and YFSETQ. CDR3 sequence reads: CASSLGEGINQPQHF. The CDR3 nucleotides read TGCGCCAGCAGCTTGGGGGAGGGGATCAATCAGCCCCAGCATTTT.

This clonotype appeared many times. V gene TRBV5-8 combines with J gene TRBJ1-5; a weak D match, TRBD1 (6 bases). Germline CDR1 and CDR2: SGHTS and YDEGEE. Trimming removed 4 bases at V and 5 bases at J, with 16 bases between. This CDR3 is built from 15 residues. The CDR3 sequence is CASSGSDSTDQPQHF. The CDR3 nucleotides read TGTGCCAGCAGCGGGTCGGACAGTACCGATCAGCCCCAGCATTTT.

The sample holds a few counts of this clonotype. This chain links TRBV5-1 with TRBJ1-2; the D gene is possibly TRBD1 (6 bases). This CDR3 contains 11 residues. V lost 1 base to trimming and J lost 10 bases, with 8 bases between them. Germline loops: CDR1 SGHRS, CDR2 YFSETQ. CDR3 sequence reads: CASSLWTDYTF. As DNA, the CDR3 is TGCGCCAGCAGCTTGTGGACAGACTACACCTTC.

This clonotype was found many times. This chain links TRBV28 with TRBJ2-1; D assignment may be TRBD1 or TRBD2 (8 bases each). V lost 11 bases and J 8 bases, leaving 22 bases between the germline ends. Germline CDR1 reads MDHEN; CDR2 reads SYDVKM. There are 14 residues in the CDR3. The CDR3 region has the DNA TGTGCCGCCCGGGGGGGAACAGGGGGAGATGAGCAGTTCTTC. Protein product: CAARGGTGGDEQFF. Supplemented by reference TRBV28 and TRBJ2-1, the full variable domain reads DVKVTQSSRYLVKRTGEKVFLECVQDMDHENMFWYRQDPGLGLRLIYFSYDVKMKEKGDIPEGYSVSREKKERFSLILESASTNQTSMYLCAARGGTGGDEQFFGPGTRLTVL.

Comment on this clonotype: A much bigger clone sits one base away, suggesting this may be a read error. CDR3 DNA sequence: TGCAGTGCTCAGGGACTAACCTACGAGCAGTACTTC. This translates into CSAQGLTYEQYF. The chain recombines TRBV20-1 with TRBJ2-7; 7 bases match TRBD2. V lost 5 bases to trimming and J lost 2 bases; unmatched junction nucleotides: 3. CDR1 and CDR2 (germline): DFQATT, SNEGSKA (reference sequence). This CDR3 has 12 residues.

This clonotype occurred many times. This chain uses TRBV5-1 with TRBJ2-2, with 7 bases lining up with TRBD2. V lost 5 bases and J lost 4; bases outside the gene matches: 8. Germline lookup yields CDR1 SGHRS and CDR2 YFSETQ. CDR3 length: 15 amino acids. CDR3 region: CASSEGSGVTGELFF. CDR3 DNA sequence: TGCGCCAGCAGTGAGGGGAGCGGGGTCACCGGGGAGCTGTTTTTT.

Ten or more counts support this clonotype. This rearrangement joins TRBV7-3 to TRBJ2-5, with unresolved D. The germline V and J ends were trimmed by 8 bases and 1 base, with 8 bases remaining between them. The CDR3 consists of 12 residues. Germline lookup yields CDR1 SGHTA and CDR2 FQGTGA. CDR3 sequence reads: CASGNSQETQYF. The CDR3 DNA is TGTGCCAGCGGGAACTCCCAAGAGACCCAGTACTTC. Supplemented by reference TRBV7-3 and TRBJ2-5, the full variable domain reads GAGVSQTPSNKVTEKGKYVELRCDPISGHTALYWYRQSLGQGPEFLIYFQGTGAADDSGLPNDRFFAVRPEGSVSTLKIQRTERGDSAVYLCASGNSQETQYFGPGTRLLVL.